The sequence of this T cell receptor (beta chain) was determined in a study of blood T cell repertoires in COVID-19. Whole-study context: Donors in the United States, Italy and Spain gave samples during acute or convalescent COVID-19.

Repertoires were generated with immunoSEQ multiplex PCR, while TCRdb's copy carries only in-frame clones and drops some. The sample lists over 50,000 clones; about 89% were seen once. The sequence was obtained from a man aged 60 to 75 with acute or convalescent COVID-19. The specimen was peripheral blood.

CDR3 in amino acids: CASSAVGGPFSYEQYF. CDR3 DNA sequence: TGTGCCAGCAGCGCCGTCGGGGGGCCCTTCTCCTACGAGCAGTACTTC. V and J are TRBV7-2 and TRBJ2-7; tentatively, D is TRBD2 (7 bases). The germline V gene encodes CDR1 SGHTA and CDR2 FQGNSA. The CDR3 loop spans 16 amino acids. V was cut by 5 bases and J by 0 bases, with 17 bases left in between.